The present T cell receptor beta chain was sequenced within a study of T cell clonality in common variable immunodeficiency. This clone was detected ten times or more. Clones were sequenced by immunoSEQ multiplex PCR, and TCRdb holds only the in-frame ones, with some missing. Sampling found about 41,000 clones, none seen once. Each donor provided about 4.5 to 8.5 ml of heparinized whole blood. This receptor was obtained from a person aged 18 to 69 in good health. The sample consisted of peripheral blood mononuclear cells.

The chain's CDR3 is CSAPDRGQGGNQPQHF. CDR3 DNA (partial): TGCAGTGCACCCGACAGGGGGCAAGGTGGCAATCAGCCC. The rearrangement uses TRBV20-1 and TRBJ1-5; 10 bases fit TRBD1. The read finishes 3 residues shy of the CDR3 end, and the germline J gene is used to complete it. This CDR3 has 16 residues. The germline V gene has CDR1 DFQATT and CDR2 SNEGSKA (reference sequence). Losses at the gene ends were 6 bases for V and 2 bases for J; bases not matched to a gene: 10.